This paragraph reports one TCR beta chain. The sample comes from a study of glioma-infiltrating T cells after dendritic cell vaccination. The sample's time point: after dendritic cell vaccination, including at tumor progression/relapse. Primers: 60 V beta forward and 13 J beta reverse. The table came from immunoSEQ multiplex PCR; TCRdb's copy has only in-frame clones and leaves some out. Among about 87,000 clones listed, roughly 80% were seen once. CDR3 length: 11 residues. Germline V gives CDR1 SQVTM, CDR2 ANQGSEA. The genes are TRBV29-1 and TRBJ2-1; D perhaps matches TRBD1 (5 bases). The receptor's source is a human donor with glioblastoma. This sample comprised blood, obtained after dendritic cell vaccination. The chain's CDR3 is CALGRDNEQFF. The CDR3 DNA follows: TGCGCCTTAGGCAGGGACAATGAGCAGTTCTTC.